The rows below give T cell receptor beta chains drawn from one sample of a study of CD8 T cells in Susac syndrome. TCRdb reanalysed the immunoSEQ multiplex PCR reads using MiXCR and keeps one entry per CDR3 protein. The data show about 180,000 distinct CDR3 sequences, around 94% seen once. Sequencing was done on a sample of CD4+ T cells from PBMCs. These receptors all stem from a human donor with Susac syndrome. Each CDR3 is given with its conserved first and last residue. D genes are given only for firm matches. Size values are once, few and many counts, or a class for expanded clones, and some rows have none.

DNA: TGTGCCAGCAGCGCCCGGACAGGGGACTACGAGCAGTACTTC; CDR3: CASSARTGDYEQYF; J: TRBJ2-7; size: .; D: TRBD1; V: TRBV7-9
DNA: TGTGCCAGCAGCCAATCCTGGGACAGAGTATCTGGAAACACCATATATTTT; CDR3: CASSQSWDRVSGNTIYF; J: TRBJ1-3; size: .; D: TRBD1; V: TRBV3-1
DNA: TGTGCCAGCAGCTTTGAAGGGAGGGCGGGGCGCGAGCAGTACTTC; CDR3: CASSFEGRAGREQYF; J: TRBJ2-7; size: .; D: TRBD2; V: TRBV5-4
DNA: TGTGCCAGCAGTCTAGCGGGAGTTAACTACAATGAGCAGTTCTTC; CDR3: CASSLAGVNYNEQFF; J: TRBJ2-1; size: .; D: TRBD2; V: TRBV28
DNA: TGTGCCAGCATCCTACTGGAGGGAGTGGCTTTCTTT; CDR3: CASILLEGVAFF; J: TRBJ1-1; size: .; D: .; V: TRBV12-3/TRBV12-4
DNA: TGCAGCGTTGAAGATTTAAACTTGAACACTGAAGCTTTCTTT; CDR3: CSVEDLNLNTEAFF; J: TRBJ1-1; size: once; D: .; V: TRBV29-1
DNA: TGCGCCAGCAGCCGGGACAGGGGCAACGAGCAGTACTTC; CDR3: CASSRDRGNEQYF; J: TRBJ2-7; size: .; D: TRBD1; V: TRBV5-1
DNA: TGTGCCAGCAGCGTCAGGGAGGGCACTGAAGCTTTCTTT; CDR3: CASSVREGTEAFF; J: TRBJ1-1; size: .; D: .; V: TRBV9
DNA: TGCAGCGTGGGGGGGCGGAACTTCTACAATGAGCAGTTCTTC; CDR3: CSVGGRNFYNEQFF; J: TRBJ2-1; size: .; D: .; V: TRBV29-1
DNA: TGTGCCTGGAGTGATAGGCCCGGGGAGCAGTTCTTC; CDR3: CAWSDRPGEQFF; J: TRBJ2-1; size: .; D: .; V: TRBV30
DNA: TGTGCCAGCAGCGAGGGCAGGCGGAACACTGAAGCTTTCTTT; CDR3: CASSEGRRNTEAFF; J: TRBJ1-1; size: .; D: .; V: TRBV9
DNA: TGTGCCAGCAGCTCAGGGTTCTCCGGGGAGCTGTTTTTT; CDR3: CASSSGFSGELFF; J: TRBJ2-2; size: .; D: .; V: TRBV11-2
DNA: TGTGCCTGGAGTTTCGAACAGGGGTTTTCCTACGAGCAGTACTTC; CDR3: CAWSFEQGFSYEQYF; J: TRBJ2-7; size: once; D: TRBD1; V: TRBV30
DNA: TGCGCCAGCAGCTTAAGGGTTCTAGCGGGAGTTTTTGAGCAGTTCTTC; CDR3: CASSLRVLAGVFEQFF; J: TRBJ2-1; size: .; D: TRBD2; V: TRBV5-1
DNA: TGCAGTGCTAGAGATCCCGGACAGCGAGTCAACGAGCAGTACTTC; CDR3: CSARDPGQRVNEQYF; J: TRBJ2-7; size: .; D: .; V: TRBV20-1
DNA: TGTGCCTGGCTGACAGGGGAAAATGGCTACACCTTC; CDR3: CAWLTGENGYTF; J: TRBJ1-2; size: once; D: TRBD1; V: TRBV30
DNA: TGTGCCAGCAGTTACTCCGGGACAGGGGGCTGGTACGAGCAGTACTTC; CDR3: CASSYSGTGGWYEQYF; J: TRBJ2-7; size: .; D: TRBD1; V: TRBV6-5
DNA: TGTGCCAGCAGCCAACGATCCGGGAACGAGGGTGGAGACTATGGCTACACCTTC; CDR3: CASSQRSGNEGGDYGYTF; J: TRBJ1-2; size: .; D: .; V: TRBV4-2
DNA: TGCAGCGTTGAACCGCAGGGGGTTTATGGCTACACCTTC; CDR3: CSVEPQGVYGYTF; J: TRBJ1-2; size: .; D: TRBD1; V: TRBV29-1
DNA: TGTGCCAGCAGGCCGACAGGCGAGAGCTCCTACGAGCAGTACTTC; CDR3: CASRPTGESSYEQYF; J: TRBJ2-7; size: .; D: .; V: TRBV2
DNA: TGTGCCAGCAGTTACCGGTGGACAGGGGGGAACACTGAAGCTTTCTTT; CDR3: CASSYRWTGGNTEAFF; J: TRBJ1-1; size: .; D: TRBD1; V: TRBV6-5
DNA: TGTGCCAGTAGTCCCCGGGGGAGTTTGGGAGAGACCCAGTACTTC; CDR3: CASSPRGSLGETQYF; J: TRBJ2-5; size: .; D: .; V: TRBV19
DNA: TGCGCCAGCAGCCAGGACCAGCCGGGACTAGCTCTCAATGAGCAGTTCTTC; CDR3: CASSQDQPGLALNEQFF; J: TRBJ2-1; size: .; D: TRBD2; V: TRBV4-3
DNA: TGTGCCAGCAGTTTTCGTTCCCGGGACAGGGCAGCAGAGACCCAGTACTTC; CDR3: CASSFRSRDRAAETQYF; J: TRBJ2-5; size: .; D: TRBD1; V: TRBV12-3/TRBV12-4
DNA: TGTGCCAGCAGCTTAACGACAGGGAGCACTGAAGCTTTCTTT; CDR3: CASSLTTGSTEAFF; J: TRBJ1-1; size: .; D: TRBD1; V: TRBV7-2
DNA: TGCAGCGTTGCGGGGAGCACTATGAACACTGAAGCTTTCTTT; CDR3: CSVAGSTMNTEAFF; J: TRBJ1-1; size: .; D: .; V: TRBV29-1
DNA: TGTGCCAGCAGCTTGGGGGCAACCGGGGCCAACGTCCTGACTTTC; CDR3: CASSLGATGANVLTF; J: TRBJ2-6; size: few; D: .; V: TRBV5-6
DNA: TGTGCCAGCCAGCGGGACCTCGGCTGGGATACGCAGTATTTT; CDR3: CASQRDLGWDTQYF; J: TRBJ2-3; size: .; D: TRBD2; V: TRBV28
DNA: TGCAGCGTTGAATGGGGGAACTATGGCTACACCTTC; CDR3: CSVEWGNYGYTF; J: TRBJ1-2; size: .; D: .; V: TRBV29-1
DNA: TGTGCCTGGAGTACAGGGGGAAATAGCAATCAGCCCCAGCATTTT; CDR3: CAWSTGGNSNQPQHF; J: TRBJ1-5; size: .; D: TRBD1; V: TRBV30
DNA: TGCGCCAGCAGAGCCCGGAACAATGAGCAGTTCTTC; CDR3: CASRARNNEQFF; J: TRBJ2-1; size: .; D: .; V: TRBV5-1
DNA: TGTGCCAGCAGCTCTTCACCTGGGGGGACCCAGTACTTC; CDR3: CASSSSPGGTQYF; J: TRBJ2-5; size: .; D: .; V: TRBV11-2
DNA: TGTGCCAGCAGCTTAGTCGGACACCAAGAGACCCAGTACTTC; CDR3: CASSLVGHQETQYF; J: TRBJ2-5; size: .; D: .; V: TRBV7-9
DNA: TGTGCCAGCAGTCCGGGGATTAGGAGAGATACGCAGTATTTT; CDR3: CASSPGIRRDTQYF; J: TRBJ2-3; size: .; D: .; V: TRBV12-3/TRBV12-4
DNA: TGTGCCAGCAGCTTTGAACCGTCCTATGGCTACACCTTC; CDR3: CASSFEPSYGYTF; J: TRBJ1-2; size: .; D: .; V: TRBV7-9
DNA: TGCGCCAGCAGCGAGGACAGGGCTAACTATGGCTACACCTTC; CDR3: CASSEDRANYGYTF; J: TRBJ1-2; size: .; D: TRBD1; V: TRBV5-1
DNA: TGTGCCAGCAGTTTAACCCGCGGACAGCTTATGAACACTGAAGCTTTCTTT; CDR3: CASSLTRGQLMNTEAFF; J: TRBJ1-1; size: .; D: .; V: TRBV28
DNA: TGCAGTGCTCAGGACTACTACCAAGAGACCCAGTACTTC; CDR3: CSAQDYYQETQYF; J: TRBJ2-5; size: once; D: .; V: TRBV20-1
DNA: TGTGCCAGCAGTTTCCGACTAACACTCAATGAGCAGTTCTTC; CDR3: CASSFRLTLNEQFF; J: TRBJ2-1; size: .; D: .; V: TRBV6-2/TRBV6-3
DNA: TGTGCCAGCAGTTTTTTACTAGCGGGAGGAAATGAGCAGTTCTTC; CDR3: CASSFLLAGGNEQFF; J: TRBJ2-1; size: .; D: TRBD2; V: TRBV28
DNA: TGCAGCGTCGGGGAGATTGAGCAGTTCTTC; CDR3: CSVGEIEQFF; J: TRBJ2-1; size: .; D: .; V: TRBV29-1
DNA: TGTGCCAGCAGCGAACTGGACAGGGGTGTACAAGAGACCCAGTACTTC; CDR3: CASSELDRGVQETQYF; J: TRBJ2-5; size: .; D: TRBD1; V: TRBV7-8
DNA: TGTGCCAGCAAAAGTGCGGGAGGAGCCGGGGAGCTGTTTTTT; CDR3: CASKSAGGAGELFF; J: TRBJ2-2; size: .; D: TRBD2; V: TRBV28
DNA: TGTGCCAGCAGCCACACGGAGGGGGCTATCTACAATGAGCAGTTCTTC; CDR3: CASSHTEGAIYNEQFF; J: TRBJ2-1; size: .; D: .; V: TRBV14
DNA: TGCGCCAGCAGCTTGGCAGGGGCCCCTGAAGCTTTCTTT; CDR3: CASSLAGAPEAFF; J: TRBJ1-1; size: .; D: .; V: TRBV5-1
DNA: TGTGCCAGCAGGGGGAGAAGGTACAATGAGCAGTTCTTC; CDR3: CASRGRRYNEQFF; J: TRBJ2-1; size: .; D: .; V: TRBV27
DNA: TGCAGTGCTAGAGATACGAGGCTCGGCGAGCAGTACTTC; CDR3: CSARDTRLGEQYF; J: TRBJ2-7; size: .; D: .; V: TRBV20-1
DNA: TGCAGTGCTCGGGACAGTAACTCTGGGGCCAACGTCCTGACTTTC; CDR3: CSARDSNSGANVLTF; J: TRBJ2-6; size: .; D: TRBD1; V: TRBV20-1
DNA: TGTGCCAGTAGCCCAAAGAGGACAGGGGTAGAGACCCAGTACTTC; CDR3: CASSPKRTGVETQYF; J: TRBJ2-5; size: .; D: TRBD1; V: TRBV19
DNA: TGTGCCAGCAGCCAGTTCGTTGATACGCAGTATTTT; CDR3: CASSQFVDTQYF; J: TRBJ2-3; size: .; D: .; V: TRBV14